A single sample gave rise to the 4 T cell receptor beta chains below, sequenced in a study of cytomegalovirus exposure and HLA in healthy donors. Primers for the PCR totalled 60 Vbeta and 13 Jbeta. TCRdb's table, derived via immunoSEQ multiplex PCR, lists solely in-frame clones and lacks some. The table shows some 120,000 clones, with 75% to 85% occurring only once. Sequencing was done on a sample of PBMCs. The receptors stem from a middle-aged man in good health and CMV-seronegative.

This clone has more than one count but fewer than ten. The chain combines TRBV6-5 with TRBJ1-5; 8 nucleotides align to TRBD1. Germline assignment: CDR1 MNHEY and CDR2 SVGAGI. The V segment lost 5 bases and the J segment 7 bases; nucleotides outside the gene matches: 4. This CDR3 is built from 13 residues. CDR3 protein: CASSRTGHQPQHF. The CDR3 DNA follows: TGTGCCAGCAGTAGGACAGGGCACCAGCCCCAGCATTTT.

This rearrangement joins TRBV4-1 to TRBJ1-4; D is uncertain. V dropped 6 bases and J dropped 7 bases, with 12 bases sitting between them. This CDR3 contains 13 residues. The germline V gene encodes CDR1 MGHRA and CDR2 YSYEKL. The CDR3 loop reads CASRGGPGEKLFF. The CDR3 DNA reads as TGCGCCAGCAGAGGAGGTCCTGGTGAAAAACTGTTTTTT.

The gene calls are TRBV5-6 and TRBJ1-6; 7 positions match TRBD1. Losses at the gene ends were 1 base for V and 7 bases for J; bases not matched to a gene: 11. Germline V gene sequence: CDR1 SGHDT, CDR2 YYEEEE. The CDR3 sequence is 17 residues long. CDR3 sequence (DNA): TGTGCCAGCAGCTTGAGGTCAGGGGGAATCTCCAATTCACCCCTCCACTTT. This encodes CASSLRSGGISNSPLHF. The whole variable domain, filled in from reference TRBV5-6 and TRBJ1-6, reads DAGVTQSPTHLIKTRGQQVTLRCSPKSGHDTVSWYQQALGQGPQFIFQYYEEEERQRGNFPDRFSGHQFPNYSSELNVNALLLGDSALYLCASSLRSGGISNSPLHFGNGTRLTVT.

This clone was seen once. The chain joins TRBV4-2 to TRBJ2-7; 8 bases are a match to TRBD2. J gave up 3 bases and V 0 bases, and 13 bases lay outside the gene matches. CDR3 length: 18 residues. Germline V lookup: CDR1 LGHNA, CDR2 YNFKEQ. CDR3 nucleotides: TGTGCCAGCAGCCAAGATGTGTCAAGTAGCGGGACCTACTACGAGCAGTACTTC. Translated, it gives CASSQDVSSSGTYYEQYF.